One sample yielded the 19 T cell receptor beta chains listed below, sequenced in a study of regulatory T cells in long-lasting Graves disease (dated by TCRdb to the early 2020s). Library preparation was by multiplex PCR. This sample was sequenced with an Illumina HiSeq 4000. iRepertoire HTBI primers and Arm-PCR amplification of CDR3 regions were used to construct TCR beta libraries. TCRdb reprocessing: public reads trimmed at Q25 with fastp, clones called with MiXCR, in-frame beta chains kept. Each entry is one CDR3 protein sequence, shown with its most common DNA and genes. The sample yields 500,000 or so distinct CDR3 sequences; around 16% were counted once. The ten largest make up 25% of the sample. Read against the paper, the sample's time point label means: newly diagnosed GD, antithyroid drugs for less than 3 months. For both TCR sequencing and RNA sequencing, RNA was extracted from PBMCs using TRIzol.

The same specimen was also included in a second study, on T cells in Graves' hyperthyroidism and ophthalmopathy.

This specimen consisted of peripheral blood mononuclear cells (PBMCs), obtained at new diagnosis, from a patient treated with antithyroid drugs. Receptors originate from a woman aged 40-65 years with Graves disease. Donor details come from another sample of the same person, matched by shared clones.

This clonotype has a handful of counts. The chain joins TRBV12-5 to TRBJ2-1, with TRBD1 matching 8 bases. The junction had 4 bases not matched to a gene; V was cut back by 2 bases and J by 13 bases. This CDR3 is built from 12 residues. Germline assignment: CDR1 LGHNT and CDR2 FRNRAP. The CDR3 nucleotides read TGTGCTAGTGGTTTGCAAGGACAGGGTCAGTTCTTC. It is translated as CASGLQGQGQFF.

This clonotype was counted ten times or more. J is TRBJ2-7 and V is TRBV30, with 9 bases fitting TRBD1. V trimming: 5 bases; J trimming: 0 bases; junction bases outside the gene matches: 2. CDR1 and CDR2 (germline): GTSNPN, SVGIG (reference sequence). The CDR3 is 13 residues long. CDR3 loop: CAWGTGNSYEQYF. Here the CDR3 DNA reads TGTGCCTGGGGGACAGGGAACTCCTACGAGCAGTACTTC.

This clonotype was observed a few times. V and J are TRBV29-1 and TRBJ1-6; D unclear. The CDR3 has 14 residues. Trimming took 6 bases from V and 5 from J, leaving 14 bases between them. The germline V gene has CDR1 SQVTM and CDR2 ANQGSEA. The CDR3 loop reads CSVRNSLHNSPLHF. For the CDR3, the DNA is TGCAGCGTCCGGAACAGCTTACATAATTCACCCCTCCACTTT.

This clonotype was seen more than once but under ten times. This chain uses TRBV19 with TRBJ1-5; TRBD1 might be the D (5 bases). Trimming removed 6 bases from V and 4 bases from J, with 16 bases in between. CDR1 and CDR2 from the germline V gene are LNHDA and SQIVND (reference sequence). This CDR3 is 15 amino acids long. The CDR3: CASRGGEGRNQPQHF. The CDR3 coding sequence is TGTGCCAGTAGGGGGGGGGAGGGCAGGAATCAGCCCCAGCATTTT.

This clonotype turned up a few times. The chain joins TRBV7-9 to TRBJ2-1; 7 nucleotides match TRBD2. CDR1 and CDR2 (germline): SEHNR, FQNEAQ (reference sequence). V lost 7 bases to trimming and J lost 9 bases; unmatched junction nucleotides: 6. This CDR3 is 12 amino acids long. Here the CDR3 reads CASTDSGGEQFF. The CDR3 region has the DNA TGTGCCAGCACCGACTCGGGGGGTGAGCAGTTCTTC.

This clonotype was found a few times. The gene calls are TRBV7-2 and TRBJ2-7; D is possibly TRBD2 (6 bases). Germline V gene lookup returns CDR1 SGHTA and CDR2 FQGNSA. Deletions cut 1 base from V and 0 bases from J, with 10 bases between. The CDR3 runs 15 residues. CDR3 coding DNA: TGTGCCAGCAGCTTAGGCGTCGGGGGCTCCTACGAGCAGTACTTC. Its translation: CASSLGVGGSYEQYF. The full variable domain, with the rest looked up from reference TRBV7-2 and TRBJ2-7, is GAGVSQSPSNKVTEKGKDVELRCDPISGHTALYWYRQSLGQGLEFLIYFQGNSAPDKSGLPSDRFSAERTGGSVSTLTIQRTQQEDSAVYLCASSLGVGGSYEQYFGPGTRLTVT.

This clonotype was found many times. Written as DNA, the CDR3 is TGCAGTGCTAGCCTCCCGGCCGGGGGGAATGAGCAGTTCTTC. Its translation: CSASLPAGGNEQFF. The chain is built from TRBV20-1 and TRBJ2-1, with 7 bases fitting TRBD2. The trim removed 3 bases at V and 7 bases at J, leaving 9 bases unmatched. Per germline, CDR1 DFQATT and CDR2 SNEGSKA (reference sequence). The CDR3 loop spans 14 amino acids.

V is TRBV2 and J is TRBJ1-5; no clear D. Germline assignment: CDR1 SNHLY and CDR2 FYNNEI. The V end was cut by 6 bases, the J end by 5 bases, with 11 bases between. This CDR3 is 13 amino acids long. The CDR3 reads CASSFTNDQPQHF. The CDR3 DNA follows: TGTGCCAGCAGCTTCACCAATGATCAGCCCCAGCATTTT.

The chain employs TRBV28 and TRBJ1-5, with a weak D call TRBD1 (6 bases). The CDR3 runs to 13 residues. Trimming stripped 6 bases from V and 6 bases from J, with 12 bases between. Germline CDR1 is MDHEN and CDR2 is SYDVKM. Here the CDR3 DNA reads TGTGCCAGCAGCAGGGGCGCGACTCAGCCCCAGCATTTT. This encodes CASSRGATQPQHF.

Many counts were recorded for this clonotype. The rearrangement links TRBV9 to TRBJ2-1; 7 nucleotides match TRBD1. Germline CDR1 is SGDLS and CDR2 is YYNGEE. The junction had 10 bases not matched to a gene; V was cut back by 4 bases and J by 0 bases. The CDR3 is 17 residues long. CDR3 nucleotides: TGTGCCAGCAGCTTTAACCCCGGGACAGCCTCCTACAATGAGCAGTTCTTC. It specifies CASSFNPGTASYNEQFF.

This clonotype came up once. V gene TRBV2 combines with J gene TRBJ2-3, with unresolved D. The V and J ends lost 6 bases and 4 bases respectively, with 8 bases between them. The CDR3 sequence is 12 residues long. The germline CDR1 and CDR2 sequences are SNHLY and FYNNEI. The CDR3 spells CASSGEADTQYF. In DNA, the CDR3 is TGTGCCAGCAGCGGTGAAGCAGATACGCAGTATTTT.

The sample holds a few counts of this clonotype. The chain has TRBV9 and TRBJ1-1; D may be TRBD1 (5 bases). The CDR3 length is 14 residues. Germline V gene data show CDR1 as SGDLS and CDR2 as YYNGEE. V lost 0 bases to trimming and J lost 5 bases, with 11 bases between them. The CDR3 spells CASSVDSGRTEAFF. The CDR3 DNA sequence: TGTGCCAGCAGCGTAGATTCAGGGAGGACTGAAGCTTTCTTT.

The chain links TRBV18 to TRBJ1-3; 7 bases agree with TRBD1. Germline trimming cut 3 bases from V and 0 bases from J; bases unmatched to any gene: 5. Germline CDR1 reads KGHSH; CDR2 reads LQKENI. There are 16 residues in the CDR3. The CDR3 here is CASSPQGQISGNTIYF. CDR3 sequence (DNA): TGTGCCAGCTCACCGCAGGGACAGATCTCTGGAAACACCATATATTTT.

V is TRBV18 and J is TRBJ2-7; D is perhaps TRBD1 or TRBD2 (5 bases each). CDR1 is KGHSH, CDR2 LQKENI, per germline. V gave up 3 bases and J gave up 2 bases, with 20 bases separating them. CDR3 size: 17 residues. CDR3 in amino acids: CASSPPIARQGAYEQYF. DNA of the CDR3: TGTGCCAGCTCACCCCCCATCGCGAGGCAGGGAGCCTACGAGCAGTACTTC.

This sequence joins TRBV29-1 and TRBJ2-7; D unclear. The CDR3 contains 13 residues. In germline, CDR1 is SQVTM, CDR2 ANQGSEA. V lost 4 bases and J lost 0, with 10 bases in between. Here the CDR3 reads CSVGGRHSYEQYF. In nucleotides, the CDR3 is TGCAGCGTTGGAGGACGGCACTCCTACGAGCAGTACTTC.

This chain connects TRBV6-1 to TRBJ2-7, with D possibly matching TRBD2 (5 bases). V gave up 5 bases and J gave up 7 bases, with 15 bases separating them. This CDR3 comprises 13 residues. Germline CDR1 and CDR2: MNHNS and SASEGT. The DNA of the CDR3 is TGTGCCAGCAGTCAAACAATAGGACTTGAGCAGTACTTC. It specifies CASSQTIGLEQYF.

This clonotype was found many times. The rearrangement links TRBV2 to TRBJ1-2, with TRBD1 matching over 9 bases. V gave up 6 bases and J gave up 6 bases; unmatched junction bases: 5. The length of the CDR3 is 13 residues. Germline V gene sequence: CDR1 SNHLY, CDR2 FYNNEI. CDR3: CASSSGTGHGYTF. CDR3 DNA sequence: TGTGCCAGCAGCAGCGGGACAGGGCATGGCTACACCTTC.

The chain carries TRBV3-1 and TRBJ2-1; 13 bases match TRBD2. The CDR3 has 16 residues. J lost 6 bases, V lost 4 bases, and 6 bases had no gene match. Germline V lookup: CDR1 LGHDT, CDR2 YNNKEL (reference sequence). CDR3 DNA sequence: TGTGCCAGCAGCCTATGGACTAGCGGGGGATTCAATGAGCAGTTCTTC. This sequence encodes CASSLWTSGGFNEQFF.

This clonotype has more than one count but fewer than ten. CDR3 in amino acids: CAISELGQILSPLHF. DNA of the CDR3: TGTGCCATCAGTGAATTGGGACAAATCCTCTCACCCCTCCACTTT. The rearrangement joins TRBV10-3 to TRBJ1-6; D might be TRBD1 (6 bases). V shed 3 bases and J shed 10 bases, with 16 bases lying between them. The CDR3 length is 15 residues. Per germline, CDR1 ENHRY and CDR2 SYGVKD.